The 19 T cell receptor beta chains below all came from one sample that was sequenced in a study of pediatric ulcerative colitis. Method: immunoSEQ multiplex PCR; TCRdb's copy keeps in-frame clones and lacks some. The repertoire holds fewer than 40,000 clones, with more than 75% as singletons. The sample was blood. The source is a boy aged 5-17 years with severe ulcerative colitis.

V usage is TRBV6-1 and J usage is TRBJ2-1; D might be TRBD2 (5 bases). Trimming took 2 bases from V and 4 from J, leaving 12 bases between them. There are 15 residues in the CDR3. The germline gives CDR1 MNHNS, CDR2 SASEGT. This CDR3 is CASSESGSLYNEQFF. The CDR3 coding sequence is TGTGCCAGCAGTGAATCGGGGAGCCTATACAATGAGCAGTTCTTC.

The chain joins TRBV30 to TRBJ1-5; D is ambiguous. This CDR3 region has 14 residues. V was pared by 2 bases and J by 2 bases, with 10 bases between. Germline lookup yields CDR1 GTSNPN and CDR2 SVGIG (reference sequence). As DNA, the CDR3 is TGTGCCTGGAGTCCGGGGTGGGGCAATCAGCCCCAGCATTTT. The encoded protein is CAWSPGWGNQPQHF.

The rearrangement links TRBV27 to TRBJ1-2; D gene unclear. V dropped 5 bases and J dropped 0 bases, with 10 bases sitting between them. The length of the CDR3 is 14 residues. In germline, CDR1 is MNHEY, CDR2 SMNVEV (reference sequence). CDR3 sequence reads: CASSPRLTNYGYTF. The DNA of the CDR3 is TGTGCCAGCAGTCCCAGACTAACTAACTATGGCTACACCTTC.

The genes are TRBV7-9 and TRBJ1-2; the D is unclear. The V end lost 1 base, the J end lost 0 bases, and 9 bases lay between the germline ends. CDR1 is SEHNR, CDR2 FQNEAQ, per germline (reference sequence). This CDR3 region has 15 residues. DNA of the CDR3: TGTGCCAGCAGCTTAGTAGGACGGGCTAACTATGGCTACACCTTC. It codes for CASSLVGRANYGYTF.

This clone appeared a single time. This chain links TRBV29-1 with TRBJ2-7, with D tentatively TRBD1 (6 bases). This CDR3 contains 12 residues. CDR1 and CDR2 from the germline V gene are SQVTM and ANQGSEA. Between the trimmed V and J ends, which lost 5 bases and 6 bases, there was a span of 14 bases. CDR3 amino acids: CSVQVDSSEQYF. In nucleotides, the CDR3 is TGCAGCGTTCAGGTGGACAGTTCCGAGCAGTACTTC.

This clone was seen once. CDR3 in amino acids: CASSEFMTGSDTQYF. DNA for the CDR3: TGTGCCAGCAGTGAATTTATGACAGGGTCAGATACGCAGTATTTT. The chain couples TRBV2 to TRBJ2-3; 7 bases align to TRBD1. Germline CDR1 reads SNHLY; CDR2 reads FYNNEI. V gave up 2 bases and J gave up 4 bases; unmatched junction bases: 6. The CDR3 runs 15 residues.

This chain connects TRBV7-2 to TRBJ1-1; D unclear. Germline loops: CDR1 SGHTA, CDR2 FQGNSA. The CDR3 spans 13 residues. The germline V and J ends were trimmed by 6 bases and 0 bases, with 8 bases remaining between them. CDR3 bases: TGTGCCAGCAGTTCAGCACTGAACACTGAAGCTTTCTTT. It translates to CASSSALNTEAFF.

CDR3 DNA: TGTGCCAGTACGGACAGGGAAGGAACCGGGGAGCTGTTTTTT. It codes for CASTDREGTGELFF. The chain employs TRBV9 and TRBJ2-2; 8 nucleotides line up with TRBD1. Germline V gene lookup returns CDR1 SGDLS and CDR2 YYNGEE. With 8 bases clipped from V and 5 bases from J, the junction kept 8 bases outside the gene matches. This CDR3 region has 14 residues.

The V and J genes are TRBV14 and TRBJ2-5, with TRBD1 as a possible D gene (5 bases). The length of the CDR3 is 13 residues. V was cut by 5 bases and J by 5 bases, with 12 bases left in between. Germline CDR1 SGHDN, CDR2 FVKESK. The CDR3 sequence: CASSLGVWETQYF. In nucleotides, the CDR3 is TGTGCCAGCAGCTTAGGGGTTTGGGAGACCCAGTACTTC.

The chain uses TRBV4-1 and TRBJ2-7; 14 bases fit TRBD2. The CDR3 consists of 16 residues. Trimming removed 4 bases from V and 9 bases from J; junction bases left unmatched: 11. Per germline, CDR1 MGHRA and CDR2 YSYEKL. In nucleotides, the CDR3 is TGCGCCAGCAGCCCCCAGACTAGCGGGGGGGGCCGCGTGCAGTACTTC. It encodes CASSPQTSGGGRVQYF.

This clone was seen a handful of times. The chain links TRBV5-4 to TRBJ1-2; D is possibly TRBD1 (6 bases). Trimming shortened V by 4 bases and J by 8 bases, and 15 bases separated the two germline ends. Germline V CDR1 and CDR2: SGHNT, YYREEE (reference sequence). This CDR3 contains 13 residues. CDR3 sequence (DNA): TGTGCCAGCAGCCAAAAGGGGGGATCGGGCTACACCTTC. Residues: CASSQKGGSGYTF. Variable domain in full (rest from reference TRBV5-4 and TRBJ1-2): ETGVTQSPTHLIKTRGQQVTLRCSSQSGHNTVSWYQQALGQGPQFIFQYYREEENGRGNFPPRFSGLQFPNYSSELNVNALELDDSALYLCASSQKGGSGYTFGSGTRLTVV.

J is TRBJ2-2 and V is TRBV25-1; 7 nucleotides agree with TRBD1. After removal of 5 bases from V and 5 bases from J, the junction contained 5 bases not matched to a gene. The CDR3 sequence is 14 residues long. CDR1 is MGHDK, CDR2 SYGVNS, per germline. The CDR3 spells CASSNRDSTGELFF. CDR3 sequence (DNA): TGTGCCAGCAGTAACCGGGACAGTACCGGGGAGCTGTTTTTT.

This clone was recorded once. The V gene is TRBV6-5, the J gene TRBJ2-7, with D perhaps matching TRBD2 (6 bases). The CDR3 extends over 11 amino acids. Germline CDR1 is MNHEY and CDR2 is SVGAGI. The ends were cut back, 7 bases at V and 4 bases at J, with 8 bases in the middle. The CDR3 DNA reads TGTGCCAGCACCGGGGGATACGAGCAGTACTTC. This sequence encodes CASTGGYEQYF.

J is TRBJ1-2 and V is TRBV6-1; 8 positions agree with TRBD1. Germline CDR1 is MNHNS and CDR2 is SASEGT. Germline trimming cut 4 bases from V and 8 bases from J; bases unmatched to any gene: 9. The CDR3 is made up of 14 amino acids. Here the CDR3 DNA reads TGTGCCAGCAGTGGATGGGGACAGGATATGGGCTACACCTTC. Translating it yields CASSGWGQDMGYTF.

The V gene is TRBV25-1, the J gene TRBJ2-1; TRBD2 matches 9 bases. Unmatched junction bases numbered 13, after V lost 3 bases and J lost 13 bases. CDR3 length equals 15 residues. Per germline, CDR1 MGHDK and CDR2 SYGVNS. The CDR3 coding sequence is TGTGCCAGCAGTGAGGGGACTAGCAAGTGGGGGTCACAGTTCTTC. It specifies CASSEGTSKWGSQFF.

V and J are TRBV4-3 and TRBJ1-1; no firm D call. This CDR3 spans 13 amino acids. Germline V lookup: CDR1 LGHNA, CDR2 YSLEER. Trimming pared 1 base from V and 6 bases from J, leaving 9 bases between. In DNA, the CDR3 is TGCGCCAGCAGCCAAGCGGCAAGGTCTGAAGCTTTCTTT. Translated: CASSQAARSEAFF.

The chain uses TRBV27 and TRBJ2-5, with D uncertain. Germline values: CDR1 MNHEY, CDR2 SMNVEV (reference sequence). V was clipped by 6 bases and J by 5 bases, with 10 bases between them. This CDR3 has 12 amino acids. As DNA, the CDR3 is TGTGCCAGCAGGGACGGACGGGAGACCCAGTACTTC. Amino acid sequence: CASRDGRETQYF.

The rearrangement links TRBV18 to TRBJ1-1, with D possibly matching TRBD1 (5 bases). The germline gives CDR1 KGHSH, CDR2 LQKENI. Trimming removed 9 bases from V and 0 bases from J, with 11 bases in between. The CDR3 is 13 amino acids. As DNA, the CDR3 is TGTGCCAGTCACGACAGCATGAACACTGAAGCTTTCTTT. This encodes CASHDSMNTEAFF.

V usage is TRBV9 and J usage is TRBJ2-2, with D possibly being TRBD2 (6 bases). Germline loops: CDR1 SGDLS, CDR2 YYNGEE. The CDR3 runs to 14 residues. With 4 bases removed from V and 7 bases from J, the gap between germline ends came to 14 bases. The CDR3 loop is CASSLGLGGGELFF. DNA for the CDR3: TGTGCCAGCAGCCTGGGGCTGGGGGGCGGGGAGCTGTTTTTT. Supplemented by reference TRBV9 and TRBJ2-2, the full variable domain reads DSGVTQTPKHLITATGQRVTLRCSPRSGDLSVYWYQQSLDQGLQFLIQYYNGEERAKGNILERFSAQQFPDLHSELNLSSLELGDSALYFCASSLGLGGGELFFGEGSRLTVL.